This T cell receptor beta chain was recovered during a study of T cell repertoires in cytomegalovirus infection. Study-wide context: Public TCR beta signature analysis indicated the presence of both CMV infection and matching HLA type.

Regarding the study as a whole: Summed frequency of public TCR beta families distinguished CMV carriers with the relevant HLA.

This clonotype was counted many times. Antigen unknown. One entry per CDR3 protein, called by TCRdb with MiXCR from the reads. The data hold 300,000 or so distinct CDR3 sequences, with roughly 9.3% observed a single time. This TCR was sampled from a human donor in good health (CMV status not recorded). Some clones in this sample may be carry-over from other donors' samples. Specimen: PBMCs.

This CDR3 is CSARGGQASSYNSPLHF. CDR3 coding DNA: TGCAGTGCTAGAGGTGGACAGGCTAGCTCCTATAATTCACCCCTCCACTTT. J is TRBJ1-6 and V is TRBV20-1, with TRBD1 identical over 7 bases. Germline trimming cut 1 base from V and 0 bases from J; bases unmatched to any gene: 6. Germline V CDR1 and CDR2: DFQATT, SNEGSKA (reference sequence). The CDR3 runs to 17 residues.